This T cell receptor (beta chain) was captured by sequencing in a study of vaccination and CD4 T cells after COVID-19. Sequenced with the Oncomine TCR Beta short-read assay was DNA taken from cultured CD4+ T cells. TCRdb passed the PCR reads through MiXCR, listing each CDR3 protein once. The sample carries fewer than 20,000 distinct CDR3 sequences, 44% recorded once. Study findings and constraints: Convalescent patients showed a median 86.3% of reactive clones that were seen only post-vaccination.

A few counts support this clonotype. Its antigen is unknown. Trimming cost V 0 bases and J 3 bases, with 8 bases left between them. The CDR3 has 14 residues. The germline V gene has CDR1 SGHVS and CDR2 FNYEAQ. Described time point: late sampling 161 to 241 days after vaccination in a few convalescent patients. Treatment specified: roughly ten-day PBMC culture with coronavirus spike peptide pools or control peptides (ViraFEST assay). Fresh IL-2 medium replaced half the culture medium on days 3 and 7. The V call is TRBV7-6, the J call TRBJ1-1, with D unresolved. Sequencing was performed on CD4+ T cells from blood, cultured in vitro, taken about 7 months after SARS-CoV-2 vaccination. This receptor was taken from a human donor who had recovered from COVID-19. CDR3 sequence: CASSLAPEYTEAFF. For the CDR3, the DNA is TGTGCCAGCAGCTTAGCGCCAGAATACACTGAAGCTTTCTTT.